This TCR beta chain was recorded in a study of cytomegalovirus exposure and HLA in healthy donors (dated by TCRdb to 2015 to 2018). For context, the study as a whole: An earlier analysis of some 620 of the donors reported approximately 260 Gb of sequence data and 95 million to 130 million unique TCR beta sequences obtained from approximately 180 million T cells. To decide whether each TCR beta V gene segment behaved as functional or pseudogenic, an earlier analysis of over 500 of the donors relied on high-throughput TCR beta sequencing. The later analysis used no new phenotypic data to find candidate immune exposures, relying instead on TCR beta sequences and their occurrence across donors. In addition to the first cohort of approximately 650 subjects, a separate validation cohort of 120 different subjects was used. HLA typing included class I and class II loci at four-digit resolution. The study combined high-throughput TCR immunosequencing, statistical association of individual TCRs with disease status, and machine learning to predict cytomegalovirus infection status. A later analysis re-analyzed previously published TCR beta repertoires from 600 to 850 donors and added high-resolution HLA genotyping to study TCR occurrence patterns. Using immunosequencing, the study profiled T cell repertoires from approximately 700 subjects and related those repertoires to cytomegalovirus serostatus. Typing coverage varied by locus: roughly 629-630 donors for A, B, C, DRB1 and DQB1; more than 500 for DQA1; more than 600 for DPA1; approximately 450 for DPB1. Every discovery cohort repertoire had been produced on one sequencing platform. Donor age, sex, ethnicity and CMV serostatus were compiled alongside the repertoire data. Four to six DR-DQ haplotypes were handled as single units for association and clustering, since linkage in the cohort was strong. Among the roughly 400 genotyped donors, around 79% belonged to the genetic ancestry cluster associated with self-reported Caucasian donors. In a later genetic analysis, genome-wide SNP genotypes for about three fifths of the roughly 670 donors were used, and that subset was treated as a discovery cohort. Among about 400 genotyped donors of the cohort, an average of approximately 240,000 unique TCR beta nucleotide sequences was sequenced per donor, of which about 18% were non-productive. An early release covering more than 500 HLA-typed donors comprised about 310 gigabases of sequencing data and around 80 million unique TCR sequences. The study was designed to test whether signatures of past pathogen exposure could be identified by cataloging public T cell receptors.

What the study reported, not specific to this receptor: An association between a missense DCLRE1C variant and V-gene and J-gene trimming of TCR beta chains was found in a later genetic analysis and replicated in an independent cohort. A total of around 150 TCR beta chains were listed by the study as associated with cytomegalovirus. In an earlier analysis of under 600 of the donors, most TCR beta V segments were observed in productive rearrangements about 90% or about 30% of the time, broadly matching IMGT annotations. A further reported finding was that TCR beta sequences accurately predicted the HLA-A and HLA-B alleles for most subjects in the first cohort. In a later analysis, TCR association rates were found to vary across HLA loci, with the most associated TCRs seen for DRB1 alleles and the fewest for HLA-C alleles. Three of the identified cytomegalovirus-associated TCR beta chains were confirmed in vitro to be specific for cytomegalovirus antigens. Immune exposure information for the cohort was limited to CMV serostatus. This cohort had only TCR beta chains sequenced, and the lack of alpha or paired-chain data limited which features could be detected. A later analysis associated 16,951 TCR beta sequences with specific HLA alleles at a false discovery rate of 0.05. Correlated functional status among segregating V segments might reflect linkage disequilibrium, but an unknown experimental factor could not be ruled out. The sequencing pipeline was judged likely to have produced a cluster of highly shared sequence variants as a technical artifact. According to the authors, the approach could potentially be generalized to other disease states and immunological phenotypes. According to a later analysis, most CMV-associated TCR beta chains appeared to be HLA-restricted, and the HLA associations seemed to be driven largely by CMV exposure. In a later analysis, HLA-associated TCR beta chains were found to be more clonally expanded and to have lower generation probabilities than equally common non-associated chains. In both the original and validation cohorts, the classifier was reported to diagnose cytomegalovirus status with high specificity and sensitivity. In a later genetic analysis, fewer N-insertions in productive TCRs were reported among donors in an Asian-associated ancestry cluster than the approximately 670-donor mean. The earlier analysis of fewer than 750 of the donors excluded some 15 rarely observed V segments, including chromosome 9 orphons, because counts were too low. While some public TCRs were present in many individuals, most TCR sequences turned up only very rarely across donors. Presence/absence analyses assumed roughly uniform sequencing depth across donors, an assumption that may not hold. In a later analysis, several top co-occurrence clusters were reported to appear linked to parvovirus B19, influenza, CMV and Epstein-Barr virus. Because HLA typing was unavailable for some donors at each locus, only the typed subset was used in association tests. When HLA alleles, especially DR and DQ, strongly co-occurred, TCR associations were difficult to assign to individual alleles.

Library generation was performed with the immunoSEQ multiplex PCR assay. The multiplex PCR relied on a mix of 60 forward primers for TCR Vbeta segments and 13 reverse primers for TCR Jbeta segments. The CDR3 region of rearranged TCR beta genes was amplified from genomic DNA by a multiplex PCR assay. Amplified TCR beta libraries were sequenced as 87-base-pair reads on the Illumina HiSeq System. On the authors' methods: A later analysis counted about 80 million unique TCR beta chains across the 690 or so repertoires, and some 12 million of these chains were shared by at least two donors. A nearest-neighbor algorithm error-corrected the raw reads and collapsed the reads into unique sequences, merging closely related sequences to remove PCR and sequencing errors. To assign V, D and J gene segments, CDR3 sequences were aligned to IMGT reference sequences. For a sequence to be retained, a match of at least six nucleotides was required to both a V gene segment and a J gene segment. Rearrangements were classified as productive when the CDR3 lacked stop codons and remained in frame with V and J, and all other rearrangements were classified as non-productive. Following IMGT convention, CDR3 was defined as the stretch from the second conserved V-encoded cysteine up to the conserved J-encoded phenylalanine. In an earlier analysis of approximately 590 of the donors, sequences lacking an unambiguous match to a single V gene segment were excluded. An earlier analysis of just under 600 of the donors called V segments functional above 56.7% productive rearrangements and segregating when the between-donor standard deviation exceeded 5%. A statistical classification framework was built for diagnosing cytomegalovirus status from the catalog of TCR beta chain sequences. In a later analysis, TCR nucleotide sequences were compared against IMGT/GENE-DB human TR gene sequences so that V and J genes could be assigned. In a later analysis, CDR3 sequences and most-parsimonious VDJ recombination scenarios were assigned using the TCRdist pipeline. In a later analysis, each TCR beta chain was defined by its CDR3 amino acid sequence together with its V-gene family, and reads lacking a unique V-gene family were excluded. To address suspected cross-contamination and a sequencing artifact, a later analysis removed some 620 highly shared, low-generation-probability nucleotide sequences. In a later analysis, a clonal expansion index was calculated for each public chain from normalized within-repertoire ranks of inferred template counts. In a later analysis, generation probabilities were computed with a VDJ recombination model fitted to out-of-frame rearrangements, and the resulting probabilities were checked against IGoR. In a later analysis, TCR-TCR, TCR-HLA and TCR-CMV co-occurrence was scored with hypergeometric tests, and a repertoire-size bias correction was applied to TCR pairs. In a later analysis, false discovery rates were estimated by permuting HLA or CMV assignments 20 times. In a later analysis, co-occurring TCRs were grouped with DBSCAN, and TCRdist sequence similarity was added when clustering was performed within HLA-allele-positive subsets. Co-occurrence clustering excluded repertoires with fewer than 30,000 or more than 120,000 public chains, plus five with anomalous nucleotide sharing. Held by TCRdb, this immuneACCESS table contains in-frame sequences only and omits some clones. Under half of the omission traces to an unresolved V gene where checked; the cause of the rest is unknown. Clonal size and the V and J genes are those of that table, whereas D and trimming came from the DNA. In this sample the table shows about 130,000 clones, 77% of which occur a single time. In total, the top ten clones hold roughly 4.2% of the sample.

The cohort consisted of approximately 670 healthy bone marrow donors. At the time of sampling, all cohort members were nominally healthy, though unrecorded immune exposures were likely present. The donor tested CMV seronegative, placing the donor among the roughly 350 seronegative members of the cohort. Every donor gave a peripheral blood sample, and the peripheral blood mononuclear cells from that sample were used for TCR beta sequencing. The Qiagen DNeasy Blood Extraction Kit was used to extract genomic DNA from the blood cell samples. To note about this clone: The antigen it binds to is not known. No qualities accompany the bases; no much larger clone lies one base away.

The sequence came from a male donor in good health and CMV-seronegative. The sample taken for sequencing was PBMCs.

Here is the DNA: TGTGCCAGCAGCACTCCTCCTAGTGAGAACACCGGGGAGCTGTTTTTT. This is translated as CASSTPPSENTGELFF. The rearranged segments are TRBV11-2 and TRBJ2-2; the D gene remains uncertain. The cysteine opens and the phenylalanine closes a CDR3 of 16 amino acids. Kept here is only the CDR3 DNA, which spans 48 bases and is read in frame from base 1. The junction carries 14 bases between V and J, which are trimmed by 5 bases and 1 base respectively. CDR1 and CDR2 (SGHAT, FQNNGV) derive from the germline V gene.